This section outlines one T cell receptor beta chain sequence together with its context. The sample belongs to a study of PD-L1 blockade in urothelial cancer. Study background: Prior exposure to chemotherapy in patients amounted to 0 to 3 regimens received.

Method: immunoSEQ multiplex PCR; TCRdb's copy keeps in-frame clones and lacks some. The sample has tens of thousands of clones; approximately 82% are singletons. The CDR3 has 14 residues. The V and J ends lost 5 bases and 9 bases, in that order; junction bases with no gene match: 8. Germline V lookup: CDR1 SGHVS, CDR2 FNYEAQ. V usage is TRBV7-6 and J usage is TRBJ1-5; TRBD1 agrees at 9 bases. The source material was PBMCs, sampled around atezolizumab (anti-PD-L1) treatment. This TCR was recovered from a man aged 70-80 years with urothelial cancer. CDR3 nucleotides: TGTGCCAGCAGCCTAAGGACAGGGGATTCGCCCCAGCATTTT. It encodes CASSLRTGDSPQHF.